This TCR beta chain was documented in a study of early T cells in non-severe SARS-CoV-2 infection. Whole-study context: Unpaired chains resulted from sequencing bulk RNA of unsorted whole blood. Study-level points and caveats: Matching with VDJdb favored anti-spike CD8 responses (missing private and CD4 specificities).

Individual cDNA molecules were tagged with unique molecular identifiers. TCRdb reanalysed the 5' RACE reads using MiXCR and keeps one entry per CDR3 protein. The table lists roughly 90,000 distinct CDR3 sequences, more than 12% of them singletons. Ten or more counts support this clonotype. Its specificity is not known. Germline CDR1 SGHAT, CDR2 FQNNGV. V lost 5 bases, J lost 2 bases, and 10 bases lay in between. The CDR3 is 14 amino acids. The source of this sequence is an adult who was a healthcare worker with PCR-confirmed SARS-CoV-2 infection or an uninfected control (not recorded which). This chain links TRBV11-2 with TRBJ1-5; D is undetermined. The sample comprised whole blood. The CDR3 DNA follows: TGTGCCAGCAGCCTAACATGGGGCAATCAGCCCCAGCATTTT. It yields the protein CASSLTWGNQPQHF.